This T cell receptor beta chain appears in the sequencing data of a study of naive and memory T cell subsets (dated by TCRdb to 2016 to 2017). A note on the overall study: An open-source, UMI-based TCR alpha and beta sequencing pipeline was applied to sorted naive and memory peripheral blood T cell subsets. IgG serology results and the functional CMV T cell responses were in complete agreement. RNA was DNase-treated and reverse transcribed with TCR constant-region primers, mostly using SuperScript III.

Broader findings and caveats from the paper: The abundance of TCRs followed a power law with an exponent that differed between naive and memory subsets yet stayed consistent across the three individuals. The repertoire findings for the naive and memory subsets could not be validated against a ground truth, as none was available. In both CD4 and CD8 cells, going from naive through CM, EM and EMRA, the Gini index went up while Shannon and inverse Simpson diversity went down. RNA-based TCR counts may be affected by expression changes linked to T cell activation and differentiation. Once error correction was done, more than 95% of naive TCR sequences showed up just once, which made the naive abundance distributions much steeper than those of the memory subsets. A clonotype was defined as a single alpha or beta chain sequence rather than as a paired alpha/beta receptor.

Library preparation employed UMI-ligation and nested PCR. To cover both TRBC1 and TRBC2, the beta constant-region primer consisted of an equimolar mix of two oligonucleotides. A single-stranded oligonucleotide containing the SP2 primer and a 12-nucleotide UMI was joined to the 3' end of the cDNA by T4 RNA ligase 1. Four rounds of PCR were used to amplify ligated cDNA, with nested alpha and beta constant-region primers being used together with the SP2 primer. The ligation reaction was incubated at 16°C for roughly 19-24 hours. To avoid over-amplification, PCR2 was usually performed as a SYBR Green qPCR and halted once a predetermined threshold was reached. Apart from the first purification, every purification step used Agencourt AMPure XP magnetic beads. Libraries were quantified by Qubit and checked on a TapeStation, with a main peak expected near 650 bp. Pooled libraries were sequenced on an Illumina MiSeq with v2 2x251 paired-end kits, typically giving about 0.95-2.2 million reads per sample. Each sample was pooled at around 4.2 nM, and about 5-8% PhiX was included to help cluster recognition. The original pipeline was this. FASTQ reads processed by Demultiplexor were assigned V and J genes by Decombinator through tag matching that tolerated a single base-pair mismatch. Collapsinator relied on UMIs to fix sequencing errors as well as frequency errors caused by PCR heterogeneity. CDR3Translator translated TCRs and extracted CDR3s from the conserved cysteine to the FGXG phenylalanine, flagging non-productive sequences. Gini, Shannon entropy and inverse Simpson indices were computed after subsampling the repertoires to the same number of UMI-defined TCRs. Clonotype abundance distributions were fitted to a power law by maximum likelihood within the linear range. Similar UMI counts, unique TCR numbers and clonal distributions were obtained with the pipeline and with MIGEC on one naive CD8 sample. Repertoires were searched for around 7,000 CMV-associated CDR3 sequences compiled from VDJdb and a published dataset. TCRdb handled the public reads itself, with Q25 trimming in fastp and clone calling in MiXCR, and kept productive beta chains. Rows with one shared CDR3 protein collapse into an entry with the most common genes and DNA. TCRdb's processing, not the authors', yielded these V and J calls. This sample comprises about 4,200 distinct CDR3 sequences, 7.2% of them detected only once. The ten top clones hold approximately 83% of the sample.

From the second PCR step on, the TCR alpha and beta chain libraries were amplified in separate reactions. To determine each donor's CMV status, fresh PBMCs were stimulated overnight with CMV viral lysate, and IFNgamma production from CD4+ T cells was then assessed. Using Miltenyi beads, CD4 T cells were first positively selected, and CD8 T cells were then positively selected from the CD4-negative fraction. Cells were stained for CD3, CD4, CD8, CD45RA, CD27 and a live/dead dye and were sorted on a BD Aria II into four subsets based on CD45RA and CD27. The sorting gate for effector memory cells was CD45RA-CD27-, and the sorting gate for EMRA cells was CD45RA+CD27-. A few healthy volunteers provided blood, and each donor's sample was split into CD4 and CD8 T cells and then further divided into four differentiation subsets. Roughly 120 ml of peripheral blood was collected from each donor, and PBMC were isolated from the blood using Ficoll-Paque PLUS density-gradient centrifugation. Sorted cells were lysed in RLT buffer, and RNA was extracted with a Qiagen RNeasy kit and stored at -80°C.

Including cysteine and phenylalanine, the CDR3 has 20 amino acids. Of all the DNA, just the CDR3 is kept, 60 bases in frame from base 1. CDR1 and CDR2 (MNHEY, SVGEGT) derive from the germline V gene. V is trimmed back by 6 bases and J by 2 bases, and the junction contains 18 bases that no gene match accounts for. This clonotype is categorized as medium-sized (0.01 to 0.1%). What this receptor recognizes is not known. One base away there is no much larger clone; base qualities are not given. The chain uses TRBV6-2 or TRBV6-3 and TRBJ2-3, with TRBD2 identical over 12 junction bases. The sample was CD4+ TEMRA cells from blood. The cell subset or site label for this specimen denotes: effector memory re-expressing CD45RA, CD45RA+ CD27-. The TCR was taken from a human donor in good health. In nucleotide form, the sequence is TGTGCCAGCAGGCCCGGCTTGAAGTTACTAGCGGGAGGACCCACAGATACGCAGTATTTT. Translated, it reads CASRPGLKLLAGGPTDTQYF.